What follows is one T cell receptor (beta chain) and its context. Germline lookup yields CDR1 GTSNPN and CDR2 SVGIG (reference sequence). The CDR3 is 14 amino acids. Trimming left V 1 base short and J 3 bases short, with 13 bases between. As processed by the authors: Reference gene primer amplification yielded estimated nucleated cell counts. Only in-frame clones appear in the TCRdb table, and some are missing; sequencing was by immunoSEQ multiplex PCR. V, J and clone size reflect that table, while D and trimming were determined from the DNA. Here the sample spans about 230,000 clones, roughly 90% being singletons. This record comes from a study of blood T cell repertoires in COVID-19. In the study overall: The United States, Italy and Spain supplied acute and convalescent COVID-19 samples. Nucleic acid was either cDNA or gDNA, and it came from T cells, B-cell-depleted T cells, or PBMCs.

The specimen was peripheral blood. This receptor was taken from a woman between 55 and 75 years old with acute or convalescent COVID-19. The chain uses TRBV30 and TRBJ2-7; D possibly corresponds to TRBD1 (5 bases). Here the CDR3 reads CAWSASTGFYEQYF. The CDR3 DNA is TGTGCCTGGAGTGCGTCAACAGGTTTCTACGAGCAGTACTTC.